Below, one T cell receptor (beta chain) is given with its context. This sample stems from a study of blood T cell repertoires in COVID-19. On the study more broadly: Sites in the United States, Italy and Spain provided acute and convalescent COVID-19 samples. T cells, B-cell-depleted T cells, or PBMCs provided the cDNA or gDNA that served as material.

Original data processing: Estimates of nucleated cell counts were drawn from the amplification of reference gene primers. Sequenced by immunoSEQ multiplex PCR; TCRdb stores in-frame clones only, minus some. The V and J calls and clone size were taken over from that table, and D and trimming were inferred from the DNA. In the table there are over 100,000 clones, around 81% of which are singletons. The CDR3 spans 13 residues. Germline V CDR1 and CDR2: SEHNR, FQNEAQ (reference sequence). Trimming removed 0 bases at V and 8 bases at J, with 10 bases between. Material for sequencing was peripheral blood. The origin of this receptor is an older woman with active or convalescent COVID-19. The rearrangement links TRBV7-9 to TRBJ1-2; D is undetermined. The CDR3 is CASSLASGAGYTF. The DNA of the CDR3 is TGTGCCAGCAGCTTAGCGTCTGGAGCAGGCTACACCTTC. The full variable domain, with the rest looked up from reference TRBV7-9 and TRBJ1-2, is DTGVSQNPRHKITKRGQNVTFRCDPISEHNRLYWYRQTLGQGPEFLTYFQNEAQLEKSRLLSDRFSAERPKGSFSTLEIQRTEQGDSAMYLCASSLASGAGYTFGSGTRLTVV.